This paragraph reports one T cell receptor beta chain. The data were produced by immunoSEQ multiplex PCR, yet TCRdb's version contains in-frame clones alone and is incomplete. This sample has a few hundred thousand clones, with over 75% found just once. Germline CDR1 reads SGDLS; CDR2 reads YYNGEE. The CDR3 contains 15 residues. The germline V and J ends were trimmed by 4 bases and 1 base, with 14 bases remaining between them. The sample comes from a study of blood T cell repertoires in COVID-19. The V call is TRBV9, the J call TRBJ1-1; possible D gene TRBD1, 6 bases. The clonotype comes from a woman between 25 and 40 years old who had recovered from COVID-19. The sequenced material came from PBMCs or T cells enriched from blood (not recorded which). The CDR3 spells CASSLGTGKNTEAFF. The CDR3 nucleotides read TGTGCCAGCAGCCTCGGAACAGGGAAGAACACTGAAGCTTTCTTT.